This is a list of T cell receptor beta chains from one sample in a study of CD8+ T cells in alopecia areata. Data came from immunoSEQ multiplex PCR; TCRdb stores just in-frame clones and leaves some out. The table has approximately 130,000 clones, approximately 47% seen once. The sample consisted of NKG2D-low CD8+ T cells sorted from blood. The source of these receptors is a human donor with alopecia areata. Both conserved end residues are part of each CDR3. A D gene is named only where the DNA matches it firmly. Size tells how often a clone was seen (once, few, many) or the class of an expanded clone, and some rows leave it out.

v_gene,j_gene,abundance,d_gene,CDR3aa,CDR3nt
TRBV2,TRBJ2-3,-,-,CASGGDTQYF,TGTGCCAGCGGGGGTGACACGCAGTATTTT
TRBV29-1,TRBJ2-5,-,TRBD1,CSVGTRGRMEETQYF,TGCAGCGTTGGGACCAGGGGGCGGATGGAAGAGACCCAGTACTTC
TRBV29-1,TRBJ2-7,-,-,CSVSDRPYEQYF,TGCAGCGTTTCCGACAGGCCCTACGAGCAGTACTTC
TRBV4-2,TRBJ1-1,-,-,CASSQGGNTEAFF,TGTGCCAGCAGCCAAGGTGGTAACACTGAAGCTTTCTTT
TRBV7-2,TRBJ2-5,-,-,CASSSHVGETQYF,TGTGCCAGCAGCTCCCATGTGGGGGAGACCCAGTACTTC
TRBV7-8,TRBJ2-7,few,-,CASSRYQGPSYEQYF,TGTGCCAGCAGCCGTTATCAGGGGCCCTCCTACGAGCAGTACTTC
TRBV29-1,TRBJ2-7,-,-,CSASGGERYEQYF,TGCAGCGCCTCAGGGGGGGAACGCTACGAGCAGTACTTC
TRBV13,TRBJ2-1,-,TRBD1,CASSNRDRGDEQFF,TGTGCCAGCAGCAACCGGGACAGGGGGGATGAGCAGTTCTTC
TRBV30,TRBJ2-7,few,TRBD1,CAAPGTANEQYF,TGTGCCGCCCCCGGGACAGCAAATGAGCAGTACTTC
TRBV7-9,TRBJ1-1,-,-,CASSLGAAEAFF,TGTGCCAGCAGCTTAGGGGCAGCTGAAGCTTTCTTT
TRBV27,TRBJ1-5,once,-,CASSRDRMNQPQHF,TGTGCCAGCAGCAGAGACAGGATGAATCAGCCCCAGCATTTT
TRBV4-1,TRBJ2-5,-,TRBD2,CASSQLAEAYQETQYF,TGCGCCAGCAGCCAACTAGCGGAAGCTTACCAAGAGACCCAGTACTTC
TRBV7-9,TRBJ2-6,-,-,CASSFDFVGANVLTF,TGTGCCAGCAGCTTCGATTTCGTTGGGGCCAACGTCCTGACTTTC
TRBV29-1,TRBJ2-7,-,TRBD1,CSVVSGTGYPEQYF,TGCAGCGTAGTCTCCGGGACAGGGTATCCCGAGCAGTACTTC
TRBV7-8,TRBJ2-7,-,TRBD2,CASSPRTSGDSYEQYF,TGTGCCAGCAGCCCTAGGACTAGCGGGGACTCCTACGAGCAGTACTTC
TRBV5-1,TRBJ2-1,-,TRBD1,CASSSGQGDLDEQFF,TGCGCCAGCAGCTCGGGACAGGGGGATCTTGATGAGCAGTTCTTC
TRBV11-2,TRBJ2-5,few,-,CASSLSGGEETQYF,TGTGCCAGCAGCTTATCGGGCGGCGAAGAGACCCAGTACTTC
TRBV25-1,TRBJ1-2,-,-,CASSDGGLGYTF,TGTGCCAGCAGTGACGGGGGCCTGGGCTACACCTTC
TRBV28,TRBJ2-7,-,TRBD2,CASSTVAGGRTYEQYF,TGTGCCAGCAGTACAGTAGCGGGAGGTAGAACCTACGAGCAGTACTTC
TRBV6-6,TRBJ2-7,few,-,CASRENAYEQYF,TGTGCCAGCCGGGAGAACGCCTACGAGCAGTACTTC
TRBV5-1,TRBJ2-5,-,-,CASSLEVAQETQYF,TGCGCCAGCAGCTTGGAGGTGGCCCAAGAGACCCAGTACTTC
TRBV29-1,TRBJ2-3,-,TRBD2,CSVQGGSGTDTQYF,TGCAGCGTTCAAGGCGGGAGCGGCACAGATACGCAGTATTTT